Listed here are 6 T cell receptor beta chains from one sample, sequenced in a study of shared T cell receptors in the human thymus. Only in-frame clones appear in the TCRdb table, and some are missing; sequencing was by immunoSEQ multiplex PCR. The sample has 550,000 to 800,000 clones, 70% to 90% seen once. These data are also associated with another study on human thymus T cells.

Sequences were obtained from thymocytes. These receptors were taken from a girl under three years old with a congenital heart defect.

The V and J genes are TRBV11-2 and TRBJ2-7; D possibly corresponds to TRBD1 (5 bases). V lost 5 bases, J lost 3 bases, and 14 bases lay in between. CDR1 SGHAT and CDR2 FQNNGV come from the germline V gene. There are 14 residues in the CDR3. For the CDR3, the DNA is TGTGCCAGCAGCCCCCGAAGACAGATCTACGAGCAGTACTTC. Amino acid sequence: CASSPRRQIYEQYF.

The chain combines TRBV5-4 with TRBJ1-2; D not resolved. CDR1 SGHNT and CDR2 YYREEE come from the germline V gene (reference sequence). V was pared by 0 bases and J by 0 bases, with 6 bases between. The length of the CDR3 is 14 residues. DNA of the CDR3: TGTGCCAGCAGCTTGGAGTCAGCTAACTATGGCTACACCTTC. This gives the protein CASSLESANYGYTF.

This chain links TRBV19 with TRBJ1-2; the match to TRBD1 covers 7 bases. Germline-derived CDR1 and CDR2 are LNHDA and SQIVND (reference sequence). There are 18 residues in the CDR3. Trimming cost V 4 bases and J 4 bases; bases outside gene matches: 18. The CDR3 region is CASSNRPFHRGRLYGYTF. CDR3 coding DNA: TGTGCCAGTAGTAACCGGCCGTTCCACAGGGGAAGACTCTATGGCTACACCTTC. The complete variable domain, with remaining parts taken from reference TRBV19 and TRBJ1-2, reads DGGITQSPKYLFRKEGQNVTLSCEQNLNHDAMYWYRQDPGQGLRLIYYSQIVNDFQKGDIAEGYSVSREKKESFPLTVTSAQKNPTAFYLCASSNRPFHRGRLYGYTFGSGTRLTVV.

This chain uses TRBV18 with TRBJ2-7, with D maybe TRBD2 (5 bases). The V end lost 5 bases, the J end lost 3 bases, and 17 bases lay between the germline ends. Per the germline V gene, CDR1 is KGHSH and CDR2 is LQKENI. The CDR3 is made up of 15 amino acids. In DNA, the CDR3 is TGTGCCAGCTCATCTTCCCTGCGGGCAGACTACGAGCAGTACTTC. Its translation is CASSSSLRADYEQYF.

This clone turned up a few times. The chain carries TRBV10-3 and TRBJ1-1, with TRBD1 matching over 9 bases. Germline CDR1 ENHRY, CDR2 SYGVKD. The V gene end was trimmed by 6 bases and the J gene end by 3 bases; junction bases not matched to a gene: 8. The CDR3 spans 15 residues. CDR3 sequence reads: CAIRPQGARDTEAFF. DNA of the CDR3: TGTGCCATCAGACCACAGGGGGCTAGGGACACTGAAGCTTTCTTT.

The chain is built from TRBV7-6 and TRBJ1-3, with 9 nucleotides matching TRBD1. The CDR3 consists of 17 residues. The junction had 7 bases not matched to a gene; V was cut back by 4 bases and J by 0 bases. Germline assignment: CDR1 SGHVS and CDR2 FNYEAQ. This chain's CDR3 is CASSSTGTGFSGNTIYF. The CDR3 DNA reads TGTGCCAGCAGCTCCACCGGGACAGGGTTCTCTGGAAACACCATATATTTT.